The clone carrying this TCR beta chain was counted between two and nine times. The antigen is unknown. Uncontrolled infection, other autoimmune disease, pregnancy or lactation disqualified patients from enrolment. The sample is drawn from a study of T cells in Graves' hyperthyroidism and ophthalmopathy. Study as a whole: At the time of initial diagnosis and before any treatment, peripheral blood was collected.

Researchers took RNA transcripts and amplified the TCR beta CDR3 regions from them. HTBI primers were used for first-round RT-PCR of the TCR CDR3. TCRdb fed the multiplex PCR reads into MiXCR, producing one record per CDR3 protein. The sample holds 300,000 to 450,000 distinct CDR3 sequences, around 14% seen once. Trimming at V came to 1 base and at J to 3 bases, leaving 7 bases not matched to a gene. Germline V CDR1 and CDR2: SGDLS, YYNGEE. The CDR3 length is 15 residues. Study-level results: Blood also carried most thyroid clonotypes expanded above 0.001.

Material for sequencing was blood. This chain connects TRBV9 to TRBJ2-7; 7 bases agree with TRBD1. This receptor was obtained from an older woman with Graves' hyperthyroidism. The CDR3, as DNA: TGTGCCAGCAGCGTAACAGGGGACCCGTACTACGAGCAGTACTTC. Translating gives CASSVTGDPYYEQYF.